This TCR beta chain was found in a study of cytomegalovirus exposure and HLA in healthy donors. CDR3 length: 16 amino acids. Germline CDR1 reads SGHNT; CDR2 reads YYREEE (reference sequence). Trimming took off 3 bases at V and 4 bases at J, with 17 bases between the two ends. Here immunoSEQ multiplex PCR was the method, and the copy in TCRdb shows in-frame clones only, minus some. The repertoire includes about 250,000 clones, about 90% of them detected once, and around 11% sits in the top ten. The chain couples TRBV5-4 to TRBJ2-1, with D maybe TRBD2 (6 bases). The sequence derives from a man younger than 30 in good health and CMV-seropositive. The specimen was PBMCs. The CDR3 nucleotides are TGTGCCAGCAGCTCACGCATAGCGGAGGGGTACAATGAGCAGTTCTTC. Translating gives CASSSRIAEGYNEQFF.